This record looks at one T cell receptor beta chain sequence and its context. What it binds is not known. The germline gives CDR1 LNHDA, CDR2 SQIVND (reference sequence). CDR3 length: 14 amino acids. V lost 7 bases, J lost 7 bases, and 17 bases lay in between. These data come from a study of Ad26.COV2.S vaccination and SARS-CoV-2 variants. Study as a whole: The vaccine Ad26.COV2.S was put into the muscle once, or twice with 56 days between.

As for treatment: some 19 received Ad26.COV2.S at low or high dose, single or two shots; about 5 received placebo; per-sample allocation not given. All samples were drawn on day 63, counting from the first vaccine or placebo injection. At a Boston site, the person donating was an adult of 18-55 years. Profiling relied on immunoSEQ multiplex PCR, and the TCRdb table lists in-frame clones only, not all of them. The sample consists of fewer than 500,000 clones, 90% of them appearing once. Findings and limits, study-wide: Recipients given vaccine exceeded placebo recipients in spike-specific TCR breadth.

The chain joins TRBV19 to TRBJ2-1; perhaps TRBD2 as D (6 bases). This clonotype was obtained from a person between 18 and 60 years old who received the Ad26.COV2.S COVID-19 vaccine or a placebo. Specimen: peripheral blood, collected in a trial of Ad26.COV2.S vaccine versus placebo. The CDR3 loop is CASTLGGGGNEQFF. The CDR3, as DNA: TGTGCCAGTACCCTCGGGGGAGGTGGTAATGAGCAGTTCTTC.